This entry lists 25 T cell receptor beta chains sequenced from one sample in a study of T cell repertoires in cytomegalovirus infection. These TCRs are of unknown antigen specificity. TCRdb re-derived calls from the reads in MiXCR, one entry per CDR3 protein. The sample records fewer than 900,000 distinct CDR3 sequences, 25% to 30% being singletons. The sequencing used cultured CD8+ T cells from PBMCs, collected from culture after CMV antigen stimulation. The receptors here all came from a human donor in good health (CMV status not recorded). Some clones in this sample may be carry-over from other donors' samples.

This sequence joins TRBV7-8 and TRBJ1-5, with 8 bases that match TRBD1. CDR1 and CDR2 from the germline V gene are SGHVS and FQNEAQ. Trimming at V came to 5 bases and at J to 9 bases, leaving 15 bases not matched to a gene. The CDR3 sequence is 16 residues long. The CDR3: CASSLYGQGTVWPQHF. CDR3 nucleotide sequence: TGTGCCAGCAGCCTATACGGACAGGGTACCGTCTGGCCCCAGCATTTT.

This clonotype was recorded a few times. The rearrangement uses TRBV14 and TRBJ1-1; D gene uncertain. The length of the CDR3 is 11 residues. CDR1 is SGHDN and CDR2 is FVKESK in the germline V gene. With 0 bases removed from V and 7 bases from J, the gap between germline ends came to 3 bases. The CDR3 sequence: CASSQDVEAFF. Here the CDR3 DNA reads TGTGCCAGCAGCCAAGACGTTGAAGCTTTCTTT.

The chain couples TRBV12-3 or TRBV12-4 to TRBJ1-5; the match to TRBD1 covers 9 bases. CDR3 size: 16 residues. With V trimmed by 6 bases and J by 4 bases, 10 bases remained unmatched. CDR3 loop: CASSPRGTGLNQPQHF. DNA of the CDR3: TGTGCCAGCAGCCCAAGGGGGACAGGGCTTAATCAGCCCCAGCATTTT.

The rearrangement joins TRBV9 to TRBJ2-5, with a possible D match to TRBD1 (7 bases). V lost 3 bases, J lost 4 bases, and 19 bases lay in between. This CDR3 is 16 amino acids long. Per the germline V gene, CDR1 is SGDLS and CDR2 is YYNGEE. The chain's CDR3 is CASSAGTALGGETQYF. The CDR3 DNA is TGTGCCAGCAGCGCCGGGACAGCCCTGGGGGGAGAGACCCAGTACTTC.

The CDR3 nucleotides read TGCGCCAGCAGCCAAGATGTAATAGCGGGGGAAGGTGAGCAGTTCTTC. It yields the protein CASSQDVIAGEGEQFF. This chain links TRBV4-1 with TRBJ2-1, with 9 bases aligning to TRBD2. Trimming removed 0 bases from V and 9 bases from J; junction bases left unmatched: 9. The germline V gene encodes CDR1 MGHRA and CDR2 YSYEKL. The CDR3 extends over 16 amino acids.

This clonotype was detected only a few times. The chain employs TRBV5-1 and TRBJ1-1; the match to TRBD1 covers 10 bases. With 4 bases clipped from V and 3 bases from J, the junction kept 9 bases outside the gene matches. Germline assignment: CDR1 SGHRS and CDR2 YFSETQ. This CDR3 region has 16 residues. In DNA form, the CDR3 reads TGCGCCAGCAGCCTGGGGACAGGGGCAAGGTACACTGAAGCTTTCTTT. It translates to CASSLGTGARYTEAFF.

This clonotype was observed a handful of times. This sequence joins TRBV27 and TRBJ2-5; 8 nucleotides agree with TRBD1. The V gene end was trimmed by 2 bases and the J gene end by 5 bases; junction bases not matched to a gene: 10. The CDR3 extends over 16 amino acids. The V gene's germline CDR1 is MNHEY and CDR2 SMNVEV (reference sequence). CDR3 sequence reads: CASSLGQGLGQETQYF. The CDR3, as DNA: TGTGCCAGCAGTTTAGGACAGGGCCTCGGTCAGGAGACCCAGTACTTC.

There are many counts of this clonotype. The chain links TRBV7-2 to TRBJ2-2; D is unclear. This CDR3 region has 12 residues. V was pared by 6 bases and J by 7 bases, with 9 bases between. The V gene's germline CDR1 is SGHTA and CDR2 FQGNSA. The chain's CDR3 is CASSPTRGELFF. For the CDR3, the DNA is TGTGCCAGCAGTCCCACCCGCGGGGAGCTGTTTTTT.

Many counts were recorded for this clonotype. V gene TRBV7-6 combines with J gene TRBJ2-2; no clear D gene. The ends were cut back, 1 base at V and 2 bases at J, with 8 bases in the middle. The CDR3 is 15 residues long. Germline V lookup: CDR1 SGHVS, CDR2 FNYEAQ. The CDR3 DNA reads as TGTGCCAGCAGCTTAGGGGTCAGAAACACCGGGGAGCTGTTTTTT. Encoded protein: CASSLGVRNTGELFF. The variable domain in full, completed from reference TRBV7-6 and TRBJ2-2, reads GAGVSQSPRYKVTKRGQDVALRCDPISGHVSLYWYRQALGQGPEFLTYFNYEAQQDKSGLPNDRFSAERPEGSISTLTIQRTEQRDSAMYRCASSLGVRNTGELFFGEGSRLTVL.

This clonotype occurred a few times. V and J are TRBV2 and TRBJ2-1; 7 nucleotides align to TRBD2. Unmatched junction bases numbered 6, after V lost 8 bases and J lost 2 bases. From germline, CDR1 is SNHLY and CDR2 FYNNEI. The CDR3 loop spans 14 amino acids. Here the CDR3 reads CASPPGGPYNEQFF. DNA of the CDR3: TGTGCCAGCCCGCCGGGGGGACCCTACAATGAGCAGTTCTTC.

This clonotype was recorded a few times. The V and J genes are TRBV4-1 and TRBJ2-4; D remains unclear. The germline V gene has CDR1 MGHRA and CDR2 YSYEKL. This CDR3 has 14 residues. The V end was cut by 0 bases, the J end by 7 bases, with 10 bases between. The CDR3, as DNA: TGCGCCAGCAGCCAAGATTTACTGGGTAACATTCAGTACTTC. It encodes CASSQDLLGNIQYF.

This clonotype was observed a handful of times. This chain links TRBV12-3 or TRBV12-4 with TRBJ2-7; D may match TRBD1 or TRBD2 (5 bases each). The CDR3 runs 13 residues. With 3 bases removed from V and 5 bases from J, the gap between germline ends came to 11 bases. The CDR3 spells CASSLRGADEQYV. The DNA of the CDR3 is TGTGCCAGCAGTTTGAGGGGCGCGGACGAGCAGTACGTC.

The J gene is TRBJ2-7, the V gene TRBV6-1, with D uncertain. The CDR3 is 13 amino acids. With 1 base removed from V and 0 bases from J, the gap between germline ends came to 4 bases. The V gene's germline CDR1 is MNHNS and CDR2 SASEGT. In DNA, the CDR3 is TGTGCCAGCAGTGAAGGTCTCTCCTACGAGCAGTACTTC. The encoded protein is CASSEGLSYEQYF.

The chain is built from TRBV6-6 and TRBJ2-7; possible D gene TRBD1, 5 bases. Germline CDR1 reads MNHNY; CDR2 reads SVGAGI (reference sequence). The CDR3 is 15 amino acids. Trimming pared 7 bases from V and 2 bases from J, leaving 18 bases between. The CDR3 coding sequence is TGTGCCAGCACGCCTGGGGCCAGGGTCGCCTACGAGCAGTACTTC. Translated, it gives CASTPGARVAYEQYF.

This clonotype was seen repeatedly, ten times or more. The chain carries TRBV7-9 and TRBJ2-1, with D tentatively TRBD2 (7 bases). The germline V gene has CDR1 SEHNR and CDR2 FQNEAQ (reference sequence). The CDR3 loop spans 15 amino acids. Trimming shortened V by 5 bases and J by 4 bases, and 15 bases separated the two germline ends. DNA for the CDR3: TGTGCCAGCAGCCCGCCGGGGGGCTTGTACAATGAGCAGTTCTTC. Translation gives CASSPPGGLYNEQFF.

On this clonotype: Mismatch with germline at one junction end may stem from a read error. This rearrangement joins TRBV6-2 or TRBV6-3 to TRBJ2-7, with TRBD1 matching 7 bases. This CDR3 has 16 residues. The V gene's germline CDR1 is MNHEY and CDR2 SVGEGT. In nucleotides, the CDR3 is TGTGCCAGCAGTTACTCCGGGACAGACCTCTCCTACGAGCCGTACTTC. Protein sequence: CASSYSGTDLSYEPYF.

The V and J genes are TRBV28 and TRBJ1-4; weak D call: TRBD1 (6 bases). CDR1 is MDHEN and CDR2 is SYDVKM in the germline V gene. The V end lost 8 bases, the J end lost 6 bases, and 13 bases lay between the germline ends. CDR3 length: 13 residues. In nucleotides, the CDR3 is TGTGCCAGCCGACAGGCGTCCCATGAAAAACTGTTTTTT. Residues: CASRQASHEKLFF.

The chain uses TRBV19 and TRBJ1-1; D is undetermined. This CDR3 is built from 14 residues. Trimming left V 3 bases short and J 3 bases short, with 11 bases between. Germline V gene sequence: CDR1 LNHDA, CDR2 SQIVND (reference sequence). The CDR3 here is CASSIRALDTEAFF. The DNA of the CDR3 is TGTGCCAGTAGTATTCGGGCGTTGGACACTGAAGCTTTCTTT. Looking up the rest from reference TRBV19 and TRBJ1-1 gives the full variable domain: DGGITQSPKYLFRKEGQNVTLSCEQNLNHDAMYWYRQDPGQGLRLIYYSQIVNDFQKGDIAEGYSVSREKKESFPLTVTSAQKNPTAFYLCASSIRALDTEAFFGQGTRLTVV.

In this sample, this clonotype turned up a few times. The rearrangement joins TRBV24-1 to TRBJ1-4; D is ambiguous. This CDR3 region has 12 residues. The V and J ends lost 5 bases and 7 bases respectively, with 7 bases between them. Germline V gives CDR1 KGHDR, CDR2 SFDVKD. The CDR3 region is CATSGSAEKLFF. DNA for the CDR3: TGTGCCACCAGTGGATCGGCTGAAAAACTGTTTTTT.

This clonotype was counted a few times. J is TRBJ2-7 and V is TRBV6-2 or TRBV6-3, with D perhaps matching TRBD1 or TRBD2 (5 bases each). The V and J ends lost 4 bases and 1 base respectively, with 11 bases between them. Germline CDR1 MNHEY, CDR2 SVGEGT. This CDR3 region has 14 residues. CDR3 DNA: TGTGCCAGCAGTTCGAACTGGGGGTCCTACGAGCAGTACGTC. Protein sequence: CASSSNWGSYEQYV.

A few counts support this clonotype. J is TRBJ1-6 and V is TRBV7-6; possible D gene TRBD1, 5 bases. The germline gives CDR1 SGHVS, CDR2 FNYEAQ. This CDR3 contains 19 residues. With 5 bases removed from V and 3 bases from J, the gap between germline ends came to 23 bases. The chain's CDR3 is CASSPTTRQSPYYNSPLHF. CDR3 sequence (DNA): TGTGCCAGCAGCCCAACTACTCGACAGTCTCCTTACTATAATTCACCCCTCCACTTT.

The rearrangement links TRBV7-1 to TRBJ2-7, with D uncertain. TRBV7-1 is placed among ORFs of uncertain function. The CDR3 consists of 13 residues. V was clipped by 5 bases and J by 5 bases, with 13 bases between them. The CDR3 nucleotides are TGTGCCAGCAGCCCCCTGTCAGTAGACGAGCAGTACTTC. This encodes CASSPLSVDEQYF.

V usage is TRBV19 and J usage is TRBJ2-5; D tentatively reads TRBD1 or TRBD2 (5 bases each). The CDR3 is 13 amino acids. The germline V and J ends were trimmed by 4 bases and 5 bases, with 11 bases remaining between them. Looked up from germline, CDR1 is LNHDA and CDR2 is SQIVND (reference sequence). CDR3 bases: TGTGCCAGTAGTACCCGGGGCGCCGAGACCCAGTACTTC. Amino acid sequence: CASSTRGAETQYF. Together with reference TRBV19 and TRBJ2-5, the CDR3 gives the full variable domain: DGGITQSPKYLFRKEGQNVTLSCEQNLNHDAMYWYRQDPGQGLRLIYYSQIVNDFQKGDIAEGYSVSREKKESFPLTVTSAQKNPTAFYLCASSTRGAETQYFGPGTRLLVL.

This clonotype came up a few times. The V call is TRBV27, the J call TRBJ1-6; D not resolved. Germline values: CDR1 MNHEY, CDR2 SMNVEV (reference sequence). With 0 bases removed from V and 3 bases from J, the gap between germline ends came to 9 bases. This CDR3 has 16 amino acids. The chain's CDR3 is CASSLSVGFYNSPLHF. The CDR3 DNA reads TGTGCCAGCAGTTTATCGGTGGGGTTCTATAATTCACCCCTCCACTTT.

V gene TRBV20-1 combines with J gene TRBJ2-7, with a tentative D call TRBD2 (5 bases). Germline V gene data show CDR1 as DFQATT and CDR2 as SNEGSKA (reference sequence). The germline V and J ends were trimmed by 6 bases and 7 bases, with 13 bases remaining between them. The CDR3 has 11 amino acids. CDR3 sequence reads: CSARIAREQYF. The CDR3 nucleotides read TGCAGTGCGAGGATAGCGCGAGAGCAGTACTTC.